A single sample is the source of the 14 T cell receptor beta chains below, sequenced in a study of T cell changes during pregnancy in multiple sclerosis. TCRdb keeps only in-frame clones here, not all; method: immunoSEQ multiplex PCR. This sample has 35,000 or so clones; about nine tenths occur once, and the top ten carry less than 1.5%. The material sequenced was CD4+ T cells from peripheral blood mononuclear cells, taken before pregnancy. The receptor set was obtained from a female donor with multiple sclerosis, enrolled in a pregnancy study.

A word on this clone: This CDR3 is also generated by other DNA sequences in the sample. The CDR3 loop is CASSPYNEQFF. CDR3 DNA: TGTGCCAGCAGTCCATACAATGAGCAGTTCTTC. V is TRBV2 and J is TRBJ2-1; D gene unclear. The V gene lost 5 bases and the J gene lost 4 bases, with 3 bases spanning the gap. This CDR3 spans 11 amino acids. The germline gives CDR1 SNHLY, CDR2 FYNNEI.

The gene calls are TRBV6-1 and TRBJ1-6, with 7 bases that match TRBD1. Germline CDR1 is MNHNS and CDR2 is SASEGT. V was pared by 4 bases and J by 4 bases, with 10 bases of the junction left unmatched. This CDR3 spans 17 amino acids. The CDR3, as DNA: TGTGCCAGCAGTGCCCTCAGGGACAGCCTATATAATTCACCCCTCCACTTT. Translating gives CASSALRDSLYNSPLHF.

This chain uses TRBV7-3 with TRBJ1-1; 9 bases map to TRBD1. Trimming took 5 bases from V and 3 from J; bases not matched to a gene: 4. Germline V gene data show CDR1 as SGHTA and CDR2 as FQGTGA. The CDR3 has 14 amino acids. The CDR3, as DNA: TGTGCCAGCAGCGCACGACAGGGGGACACTGAAGCTTTCTTT. The encoded protein is CASSARQGDTEAFF.

The chain uses TRBV5-1 and TRBJ2-5; unclear D gene. Germline values: CDR1 SGHRS, CDR2 YFSETQ. This CDR3 contains 14 residues. V was trimmed by 0 bases and J by 3 bases, leaving 9 bases between them. The CDR3 spells CASSLGQVKETQYF. The DNA for the CDR3 is TGCGCCAGCAGCTTGGGGCAGGTCAAAGAGACCCAGTACTTC. Based on the CDR3 plus reference TRBV5-1 and TRBJ2-5, the full variable domain is KAGVTQTPRYLIKTRGQQVTLSCSPISGHRSVSWYQQTPGQGLQFLFEYFSETQRNKGNFPGRFSGRQFSNSRSEMNVSTLELGDSALYLCASSLGQVKETQYFGPGTRLLVL.

The chain employs TRBV25-1 and TRBJ2-6; TRBD2 is a possible D gene (6 bases). CDR1 and CDR2 (germline): MGHDK, SYGVNS. This CDR3 comprises 14 residues. Between the trimmed V and J ends, which lost 9 bases and 0 bases, there was a span of 9 bases. DNA for the CDR3: TGTGCCAGTGACGGGAGCTCTGGGGCCAACGTCCTGACTTTC. Its protein product is CASDGSSGANVLTF.

The rearrangement uses TRBV5-1 and TRBJ1-3; 8 nucleotides line up with TRBD1. The CDR3 totals 15 residues. Germline CDR1 SGHRS, CDR2 YFSETQ. V lost 3 bases, J lost 0 bases, and 2 bases stayed unmatched. The CDR3: CASSSQGGSGNTIYF. CDR3 nucleotide sequence: TGCGCCAGCAGCTCACAGGGGGGCTCTGGAAACACCATATATTTT.

CDR3 DNA sequence: TGCGCCAGCAGCTTGGGCGGGCCGGGTGCAGATACGCAGTATTTT. It yields the protein CASSLGGPGADTQYF. The chain combines TRBV5-1 with TRBJ2-3; D might be TRBD2 (5 bases). Germline V gives CDR1 SGHRS, CDR2 YFSETQ. The CDR3 has 15 amino acids. The germline V and J ends were trimmed by 0 bases and 4 bases, with 12 bases remaining between them.

The rearrangement uses TRBV30 and TRBJ2-1, with 7 nucleotides matching TRBD2. CDR1 is GTSNPN, CDR2 SVGIG, per germline (reference sequence). This CDR3 is built from 13 residues. After removal of 7 bases from V and 0 bases from J, the junction contained 3 bases not matched to a gene. This CDR3 is CASREISYNEQFF. Written as DNA, the CDR3 is TGTGCCTCGCGGGAGATCTCCTACAATGAGCAGTTCTTC.

This chain joins TRBV18 and TRBJ2-7; 12 bases agree with TRBD2. The CDR3 has 16 amino acids. CDR1 KGHSH and CDR2 LQKENI come from the germline V gene. The V and J ends lost 5 bases and 5 bases, in that order; junction bases with no gene match: 10. CDR3 residues: CASSRLAGDASDEQYF. The CDR3 DNA is TGTGCCAGCTCAAGACTAGCGGGAGACGCTTCAGACGAGCAGTACTTC.

The rearrangement joins TRBV28 to TRBJ1-3; 8 bases line up with TRBD1. The CDR3 loop spans 16 amino acids. From germline, CDR1 is MDHEN and CDR2 SYDVKM. V gave up 7 bases and J gave up 0 bases; unmatched junction bases: 8. DNA for the CDR3: TGTGCCAGCAAGCCAGGGGGCCCTGACTCTGGAAACACCATATATTTT. Translating it yields CASKPGGPDSGNTIYF.

This sequence joins TRBV19 and TRBJ1-2, with 8 bases fitting TRBD1. The trim removed 5 bases at V and 5 bases at J, leaving 16 bases unmatched. The CDR3 spans 17 residues. Per the germline V gene, CDR1 is LNHDA and CDR2 is SQIVND (reference sequence). The CDR3 sequence: CASSPLPRGLGEYGYTF. DNA of the CDR3: TGTGCCAGTAGTCCATTACCCAGGGGGCTAGGTGAATATGGCTACACCTTC.

V and J are TRBV5-6 and TRBJ1-2; tentative D call: TRBD1 (6 bases). The CDR3 runs 12 residues. Per the germline V gene, CDR1 is SGHDT and CDR2 is YYEEEE. V dropped 3 bases and J dropped 5 bases, with 8 bases sitting between them. The CDR3 loop is CASSSGQYGYTF. Here the CDR3 DNA reads TGTGCCAGCAGCTCCGGACAGTATGGCTACACCTTC. The whole variable domain, filled in from reference TRBV5-6 and TRBJ1-2, reads DAGVTQSPTHLIKTRGQQVTLRCSPKSGHDTVSWYQQALGQGPQFIFQYYEEEERQRGNFPDRFSGHQFPNYSSELNVNALLLGDSALYLCASSSGQYGYTFGSGTRLTVV.

Relative to its sample, this clone is medium-sized. The chain combines TRBV6-1 with TRBJ2-7; D might be TRBD2 (6 bases). CDR1 is MNHNS and CDR2 is SASEGT in the germline V gene. The CDR3 loop spans 15 amino acids. Trimming removed 4 bases from V and 0 bases from J, with 13 bases in between. This CDR3 reads CASSGGLPSSYEQYF. In DNA, the CDR3 is TGTGCCAGCAGTGGGGGACTTCCAAGCTCCTACGAGCAGTACTTC.

The genes are TRBV11-2 and TRBJ2-5, with a tentative D call TRBD2 (6 bases). V lost 4 bases to trimming and J lost 3 bases, with 18 bases between them. The CDR3 contains 16 residues. Germline V lookup: CDR1 SGHAT, CDR2 FQNNGV. CDR3 residues: CASSWRVTAGKETQYF. DNA for the CDR3: TGTGCCAGCAGCTGGAGGGTCACGGCGGGTAAAGAGACCCAGTACTTC.